These T cell receptor beta chains were read from a single sample in a study of T-cell reconstitution after alpha-beta-depleted transplantation in children. TCRdb re-analysed the PCR reads in MiXCR, keeping a single row per CDR3 protein. This table holds roughly 340,000 distinct CDR3 sequences, 16% found once. The material was PBMCs, mostly from graft donor cells, obtained 360 days after TCRalphabeta/CD19-depleted stem cell transplant. These receptors were taken from a male patient under 10 years old who had a stem cell transplant for acute lymphoblastic leukemia, so the T cells may come from the graft donor. CDR3s include the opening cysteine and the closing phenylalanine or tryptophan. The D gene is left open where the match is weak. Some rows have no size entry. The others give once, few or many, or a class for an expanded clone.

few	TRBD1	TRBJ2-7	TRBV4-3	CASSQEGTGAYEQYF	TGCGCCAGCAGCCAAGAAGGGACAGGGGCCTACGAGCAGTACTTC
NA	TRBD1	TRBJ2-2	TRBV29-1	CSVDQGATGELFF	TGCAGCGTGGATCAGGGGGCAACCGGGGAGCTGTTTTTT
few	NA	TRBJ1-5	TRBV2	CASSEKANVQPQHF	TGTGCCAGCAGTGAAAAGGCGAATGTCCAGCCCCAGCATTTT
many	NA	TRBJ2-7	TRBV9	CASSEASGYYEQYF	TGTGCCAGCAGCGAAGCAAGCGGATACTACGAGCAGTACTTC
NA	TRBD1	TRBJ2-5	TRBV2	CASSEWTGGKWKTQYF	TGTGCCAGCAGTGAATGGACAGGGGGCAAGTGGAAGACCCAGTACTTC
NA	NA	TRBJ2-1	TRBV5-8	CASTLRGRNEQFF	TGTGCCAGCACCCTCCGGGGGCGGAATGAGCAGTTCTTC
few	NA	TRBJ2-2	TRBV28	CASSSPGLDRLLTGELFF	TGTGCCAGCAGTTCCCCGGGCCTTGACAGGCTACTCACCGGGGAGCTGTTTTTT
many	TRBD2	TRBJ2-7	TRBV10-2	CASSVSGRAREIYEQYF	TGCGCCAGCAGTGTTAGCGGGAGAGCACGGGAAATATACGAGCAGTACTTC
NA	TRBD1	TRBJ2-2	TRBV28	CASSSPEDRADTGELFF	TGTGCCAGCAGTTCCCCCGAAGACAGGGCGGACACCGGGGAGCTGTTTTTT
many	TRBD2	TRBJ2-3	TRBV4-3	CASSQGTSGTGTDTQYF	TGCGCCAGCAGCCAGGGGACTAGCGGGACCGGCACAGATACGCAGTATTTT
NA	NA	TRBJ1-6	TRBV28	CASSLEGSRRLRASDSPLHF	TGTGCCAGCAGTTTAGAGGGCTCCAGGCGCCTTAGGGCCTCAGATTCACCCCTCCACTTT
NA	NA	TRBJ2-7	TRBV28	CASSFQVYEQYF	TGTGCCAGCAGTTTTCAGGTCTACGAGCAGTACTTC
NA	NA	TRBJ2-3	TRBV5-1	CASSLVGTLDTDTQYF	TGCGCCAGCAGCTTGGTAGGGACACTGGACACAGATACGCAGTATTTT
few	TRBD2	TRBJ2-7	TRBV28	CASSLSLGLGGYEQYF	TGTGCCAGCAGTTTAAGCTTGGGACTAGGGGGCTACGAGCAGTACTTC
many	TRBD1	TRBJ2-2	TRBV9	CASSVASQGAAGELFF	TGTGCCAGCAGCGTAGCAAGTCAGGGGGCAGCCGGGGAGCTGTTTTTT
NA	TRBD1	TRBJ2-7	TRBV10-3	CAISDWTGGREQYF	TGTGCCATCAGTGACTGGACAGGGGGCCGCGAGCAGTACTTC
few	NA	TRBJ2-3	TRBV5-1	CASSLFARTDTQYF	TGCGCCAGCAGCTTATTTGCCCGGACAGATACGCAGTATTTT
NA	TRBD2	TRBJ2-3	TRBV28	CASSLGTSGRATDTQYF	TGTGCCAGCAGTCTCGGGACTAGCGGGAGGGCCACAGATACGCAGTATTTT
NA	NA	TRBJ2-5	TRBV20-1	CSASRRGQETQNF	TGCAGTGCATCTCGGAGGGGTCAGGAGACCCAGAACTTC
NA	TRBD1	TRBJ1-3	TRBV12-3/TRBV12-4	CASSRPGQGPIYF	TGTGCCAGCAGCCGCCCTGGACAGGGTCCCATATATTTT
many	NA	TRBJ1-5	TRBV27	CASMGGGQPQHF	TGTGCCAGCATGGGAGGGGGGCAGCCCCAGCATTTT
NA	NA	TRBJ2-1	TRBV7-3	CASSLTNSYQPFRGEQFF	TGTGCCAGCAGCTTAACGAATTCTTATCAGCCCTTCCGGGGTGAGCAGTTCTTC
NA	TRBD2	TRBJ2-7	TRBV20-1	CSAPRLAGSSYEQYF	TGCAGTGCTCCCCGACTAGCGGGGAGCTCCTACGAGCAGTACTTC
many	NA	TRBJ2-1	TRBV5-5	CASSFWDYNEQFF	TGTGCCAGCAGCTTTTGGGATTACAATGAGCAGTTCTTC
NA	TRBD1	TRBJ2-6	TRBV5-6	CASSSTRDRAPSGANVLTF	TGTGCCAGCAGCTCCACCCGGGACAGGGCCCCCTCTGGGGCCAACGTCCTGACTTTC
many	NA	TRBJ1-1	TRBV12-3/TRBV12-4	CASSLSGRPLDTEAFF	TGTGCCAGCAGTTTATCGGGTAGACCCCTAGACACTGAAGCTTTCTTT
few	TRBD1	TRBJ2-3	TRBV15	CATSSGQVVDTQYF	TGTGCCACCAGCAGCGGACAGGTTGTTGATACGCAGTATTTT
NA	TRBD2	TRBJ2-1	TRBV4-1	CASSLELAGFYNEQFF	TGCGCCAGCAGCTTGGAACTAGCGGGATTCTACAATGAGCAGTTCTTC
NA	NA	TRBJ1-4	TRBV4-3	CASSQEGLTNEKLFF	TGCGCCAGCAGCCAGGAAGGTTTAACTAATGAAAAACTGTTTTTT
few	TRBD1	TRBJ2-1	TRBV5-1	CALRGCGAKVVDNNNEQFF	TGCGCTCTCAGGGGGTGCGGAGCAAAAGTGGTGGACAACAACAATGAGCAGTTCTTC
many	NA	TRBJ2-3	TRBV28	CASSPQGMWTDTQYF	TGTGCCAGCAGTCCCCAGGGGATGTGGACAGATACGCAGTATTTT
few	TRBD1	TRBJ1-4	TRBV4-1	CASSHEDRAGKLFF	TGCGCCAGCAGCCATGAGGACAGGGCCGGAAAACTGTTTTTT
few	TRBD2	TRBJ2-7	TRBV4-2	CASSRILAGGPQQYF	TGTGCCAGCAGTCGAATACTAGCGGGAGGGCCCCAGCAGTACTTC
NA	TRBD1	TRBJ1-5	TRBV12-3/TRBV12-4	CASSPRTGVQPQHF	TGTGCCAGCAGTCCTAGGACAGGGGTCCAGCCCCAGCATTTT
many	NA	TRBJ2-7	TRBV27	CASSPDPSGAYEQYF	TGTGCCAGCAGTCCCGACCCCTCGGGGGCCTACGAGCAGTACTTC
many	NA	TRBJ2-7	TRBV12-3/TRBV12-4	CASSLAPYEQYF	TGTGCCAGCAGTTTAGCACCCTACGAGCAGTACTTC
NA	TRBD1	TRBJ2-1	TRBV7-2	CASSAGTARGNEQFF	TGTGCCAGCAGCGCCGGGACAGCCAGGGGGAATGAGCAGTTCTTC
many	NA	TRBJ2-2	TRBV2	CASSESQGNTGELFF	TGTGCCAGCAGTGAATCGCAGGGGAACACCGGGGAGCTGTTTTTT
few	NA	TRBJ2-3	TRBV28	CASSLYTGTVDTDTQYF	TGTGCCAGCAGTTTATACACTGGGACGGTAGACACAGATACGCAGTATTTT
NA	TRBD1	TRBJ2-5	TRBV6-1	CASDRGQETQYF	TGTGCCAGCGACAGGGGGCAAGAGACCCAGTACTTC
NA	NA	TRBJ2-2	TRBV6-1	CASTLWRTSGTGELFF	TGTGCCAGCACGCTATGGAGGACCTCGGGGACCGGGGAGCTGTTTTTT
few	NA	TRBJ1-5	TRBV28	CASSPSGYLSNQPQHF	TGTGCCAGCAGTCCCTCAGGATACCTTAGCAATCAGCCCCAGCATTTT
NA	NA	TRBJ2-1	TRBV20-1	CSARDYGGSYNEQFF	TGCAGTGCTAGGGATTATGGGGGCTCCTACAATGAGCAGTTCTTC
few	NA	TRBJ2-1	TRBV5-1	CASSLYISSGAVYNEQFF	TGCGCCAGCAGCTTGTATATCTCTTCTGGGGCTGTCTACAATGAGCAGTTCTTC
NA	NA	TRBJ1-2	TRBV4-3	CASSQDHGQLYGYTF	TGCGCCAGCAGCCAAGATCACGGACAACTATATGGCTACACCTTC
few	TRBD2	TRBJ2-7	TRBV3-1	CASSSGTGEPTSGRAWHEQYF	TGTGCCAGCAGCTCCGGGACAGGGGAACCGACTAGCGGGAGGGCCTGGCACGAGCAGTACTTC
few	NA	TRBJ2-6	TRBV19	CASDPGRSGANVLTF	TGTGCCAGTGACCCAGGGCGCTCTGGGGCCAACGTCCTGACTTTC